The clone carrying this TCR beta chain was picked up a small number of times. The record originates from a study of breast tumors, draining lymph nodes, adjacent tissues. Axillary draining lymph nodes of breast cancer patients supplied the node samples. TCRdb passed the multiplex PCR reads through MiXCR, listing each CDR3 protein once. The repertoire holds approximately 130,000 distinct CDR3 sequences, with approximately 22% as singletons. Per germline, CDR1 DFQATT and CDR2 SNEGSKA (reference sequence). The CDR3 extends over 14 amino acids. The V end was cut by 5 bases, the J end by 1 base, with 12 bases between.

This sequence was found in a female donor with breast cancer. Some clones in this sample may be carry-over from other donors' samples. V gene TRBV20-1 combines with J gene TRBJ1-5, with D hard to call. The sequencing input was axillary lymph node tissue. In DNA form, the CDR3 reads TGCAGTGCTCGGGCCTCCGAAAGCAATCAGCCCCAGCATTTT. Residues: CSARASESNQPQHF.